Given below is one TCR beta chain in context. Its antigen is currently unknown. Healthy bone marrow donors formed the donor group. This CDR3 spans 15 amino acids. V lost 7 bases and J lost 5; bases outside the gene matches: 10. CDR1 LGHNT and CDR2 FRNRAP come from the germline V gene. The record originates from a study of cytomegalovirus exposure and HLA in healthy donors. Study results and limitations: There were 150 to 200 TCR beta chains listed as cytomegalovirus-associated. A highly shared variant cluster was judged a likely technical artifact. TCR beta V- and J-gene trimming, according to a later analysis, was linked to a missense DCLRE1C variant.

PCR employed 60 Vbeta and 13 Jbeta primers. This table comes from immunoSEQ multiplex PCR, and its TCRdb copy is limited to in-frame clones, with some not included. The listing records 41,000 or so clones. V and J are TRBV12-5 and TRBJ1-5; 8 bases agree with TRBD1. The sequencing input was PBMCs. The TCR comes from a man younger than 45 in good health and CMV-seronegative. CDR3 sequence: CASAPGQGKDQPQHF. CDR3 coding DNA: TGTGCTAGTGCTCCCGGACAGGGTAAGGATCAGCCCCAGCATTTT. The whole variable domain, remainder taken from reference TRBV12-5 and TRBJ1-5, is DARVTQTPRHKVTEMGQEVTMRCQPILGHNTVFWYRQTMMQGLELLAYFRNRAPLDDSGMPKDRFSAEMPDATLATLKIQPSEPRDSAVYFCASAPGQGKDQPQHFGDGTRLSIL.